The clone carrying this T cell receptor (beta chain) was counted many times. Using its own MiXCR run on the RACE reads, TCRdb lists one record per CDR3 protein. The sample has roughly 100,000 distinct CDR3 sequences, about 9.6% seen once. These data are taken from a study of human T cells and chemical hapten exposure. Time point reported: patch test 2, 6 weeks after DPC sensitization. Treatment of the sample: therapeutic diphenylcyclopropenone sensitization with weekly scalp DPC. The germline gives CDR1 MNHEY, CDR2 SVGEGT. V dropped 2 bases and J dropped 2 bases, with 15 bases sitting between them. The CDR3 sequence is 16 residues long.

The chain uses TRBV6-2 or TRBV6-3 and TRBJ1-1, with D possibly TRBD1 on 6 matching bases. Sequencing used whole blood, obtained in connection with sensitization to the hapten diphenylcyclopropenone (DPC). The source of this sequence is a woman aged 40 to 49 with alopecia areata. Some clones in this sample may be carry-over from other donors' samples. This chain's CDR3 is CASSYAQQQGNTEAFF. CDR3 in DNA: TGTGCCAGCAGTTACGCCCAACAACAGGGTAACACTGAAGCTTTCTTT.